The 2 T cell receptor beta chains presented below share a single source sample, sequenced in a study of human T cells and chemical hapten exposure. TCRdb reprocessed the RACE reads via MiXCR and lists one record per CDR3 protein. This sample has about 82,000 distinct CDR3 sequences, with approximately 10% found just once. Sample time point: patch test 3, about 24 weeks after DPC sensitization. Documented treatment: therapeutic diphenylcyclopropenone sensitization with weekly scalp DPC. Source: whole blood, taken in connection with sensitization to the hapten diphenylcyclopropenone (DPC). These receptors were taken from a woman aged 45-60 years with alopecia areata. Some clones in this sample may be carry-over from other donors' samples.

This clonotype was seen a handful of times. The CDR3 loop reads CASYTRAGDGSYEQYF. Written as DNA, the CDR3 is TGCGCCAGCTATACGAGGGCAGGGGACGGGTCCTACGAGCAGTACTTC. The rearrangement joins TRBV5-1 to TRBJ2-7, with D tentatively TRBD1 (6 bases). This CDR3 is built from 16 residues. The ends were cut back, 7 bases at V and 1 base at J, with 21 bases in the middle. CDR1 is SGHRS, CDR2 YFSETQ, per germline.

This clonotype has at least ten counts. This chain links TRBV5-4 with TRBJ2-1, with D perhaps matching TRBD2 (7 bases). The CDR3 is 15 residues long. Germline V gene sequence: CDR1 SGHNT, CDR2 YYREEE (reference sequence). Trimming removed 3 bases from V and 8 bases from J, with 18 bases in between. The CDR3 DNA reads as TGTGCCAGCAGCTCTCCGGGACCGGGGGGCCATGAGCAGTTCTTC. This codes for CASSSPGPGGHEQFF.